This paragraph covers one TCR beta chain sequence. This specimen comes from a study of blood T cell repertoires in COVID-19. As for the study in general: PBMCs, B-cell-depleted T cells, or T cells were the source of the cDNA or gDNA that made up the material.

The CDR3 consists of 14 residues. Germline V lookup: CDR1 LGHDT, CDR2 YNNKEL (reference sequence). The ends were cut back, 4 bases at V and 8 bases at J, with 14 bases in the middle. Libraries were prepared by immunoSEQ multiplex PCR; TCRdb keeps only in-frame clonotypes and omits some of them. Here the sample spans under 350,000 clones, around 86% being singletons. The receptor comes from a woman aged 40 to 50 with acute COVID-19. The V call is TRBV3-1 (or the pseudogene TRBV3-2), the J call TRBJ1-4, with D perhaps matching TRBD1 (6 bases). Sample: PBMCs or T cells enriched from blood (not recorded which). For the CDR3, the DNA is TGTGCCAGCAGCCCAACAGGGCTTCAGGAAAAACTGTTTTTT. Translation gives CASSPTGLQEKLFF.